The 5 T cell receptor beta chains below all came from one sample that was sequenced in a study of T cell responses to AZD1222 COVID-19 vaccine. The repertoire was sequenced with immunoSEQ multiplex PCR; TCRdb's copy has only in-frame clones and lacks some. The data show tens of thousands of clones, more than 90% seen once. Sequences were derived from peripheral blood, sampled on day 0 of AZD1222 vaccination. Every receptor here comes from an adult in good health.

This chain connects TRBV19 to TRBJ2-3; 7 bases line up with TRBD2. Germline trimming cut 3 bases from V and 2 bases from J; bases unmatched to any gene: 8. Germline-derived CDR1 and CDR2 are LNHDA and SQIVND (reference sequence). The CDR3 extends over 16 amino acids. CDR3 loop: CASSMDERGSTDTQYF. The CDR3 DNA sequence: TGTGCCAGTAGTATGGACGAGCGGGGCTCCACAGATACGCAGTATTTT.

In DNA, the CDR3 is TGTGCCAGTAGTATAGGACGACAGCCCCAACAGTTCTTC. The encoded protein is CASSIGRQPQQFF. The chain couples TRBV19 to TRBJ2-1, with a tentative D call TRBD1 (5 bases). The CDR3 covers 13 residues. V lost 1 base to trimming and J lost 13 bases, with 14 bases between them. Per germline, CDR1 LNHDA and CDR2 SQIVND (reference sequence).

The chain joins TRBV11-2 to TRBJ1-6; D remains ambiguous. Between the trimmed V and J ends, which lost 2 bases and 6 bases, there was a span of 8 bases. Germline V gene sequence: CDR1 SGHAT, CDR2 FQNNGV. The CDR3 contains 14 residues. CDR3 coding DNA: TGTGCCAGCAGCTTAACGCCGACTAATTCACCCCTCCACTTT. Translation: CASSLTPTNSPLHF.

This clone was found once. The chain is built from TRBV12-3 or TRBV12-4 and TRBJ1-2; 8 nucleotides align to TRBD1. With 2 bases clipped from V and 8 bases from J, the junction kept 4 bases outside the gene matches. There are 13 residues in the CDR3. CDR3 nucleotides: TGTGCCAGCAGTTTAATCAGGGGGCGAGGCTACACCTTC. Translation: CASSLIRGRGYTF.

This rearrangement joins TRBV19 to TRBJ2-3, with TRBD2 matching 8 bases. There are 17 residues in the CDR3. The J segment lost 4 bases and the V segment lost 3 bases, leaving 12 bases of the junction unmatched. Germline CDR1 reads LNHDA; CDR2 reads SQIVND (reference sequence). The CDR3 is CASSISGVRGASDTQYF. CDR3 bases: TGTGCCAGTAGTATTAGCGGGGTTAGGGGGGCTTCAGATACGCAGTATTTT.